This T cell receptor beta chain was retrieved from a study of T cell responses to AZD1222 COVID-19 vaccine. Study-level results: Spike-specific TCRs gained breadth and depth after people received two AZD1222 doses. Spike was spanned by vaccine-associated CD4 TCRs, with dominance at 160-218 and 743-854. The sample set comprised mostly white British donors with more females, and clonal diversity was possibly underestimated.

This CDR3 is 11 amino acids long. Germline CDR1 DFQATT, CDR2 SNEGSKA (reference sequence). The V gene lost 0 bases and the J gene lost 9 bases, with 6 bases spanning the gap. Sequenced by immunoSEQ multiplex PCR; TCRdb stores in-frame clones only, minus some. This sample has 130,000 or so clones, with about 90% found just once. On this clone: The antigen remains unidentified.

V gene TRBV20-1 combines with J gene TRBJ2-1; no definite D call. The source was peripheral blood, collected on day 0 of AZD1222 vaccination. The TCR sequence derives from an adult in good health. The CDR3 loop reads CSARDGREQFF. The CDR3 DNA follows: TGCAGTGCTAGAGATGGACGTGAGCAGTTCTTC.